The clone carrying this T cell receptor beta chain was picked up a small number of times. The antigen is unknown. The data originate from a study of early T cells in non-severe SARS-CoV-2 infection. The wider study: With bulk RNA from unsorted whole blood as input, sequencing yielded unpaired chains.

General study points: Using VDJdb, the matching emphasized anti-spike CD8 responses while missing private and CD4 specificities.

Tagging with unique molecular identifiers was applied to individual cDNA molecules. TCRdb ran MiXCR on the 5' RACE reads and lists one entry per CDR3 protein. The profile shows tens of thousands of distinct CDR3 sequences, 5% of them singletons. Source material: whole blood. This clonotype was obtained from an adult who was a healthcare worker with PCR-confirmed SARS-CoV-2 infection or an uninfected control (not recorded which).

The CDR3 region is CASSLQLSSGANVLTF. CDR3 sequence (DNA): TGTGCCAGCAGCTTGCAGTTATCCTCTGGGGCCAACGTCCTGACTTTC. This sequence joins TRBV11-2 and TRBJ2-6; D remains ambiguous. The CDR3 has 16 amino acids. Trimming took off 3 bases at V and 0 bases at J, with 9 bases between the two ends. Germline V gene sequence: CDR1 SGHAT, CDR2 FQNNGV.